This TCR beta chain was captured by sequencing in a study of T cells in Graves' hyperthyroidism and ophthalmopathy (dated by TCRdb to about 2019). Concerning the study at large: TCR V-J signatures able to tell the groups apart were searched for in a discovery cohort of about a hundred patients, of whom roughly 42 had Graves' ophthalmopathy and around 56 had stable Graves' hyperthyroidism. After sampling, hyperthyroidism patients received methimazole starting at 30 mg daily, and ophthalmopathy patients received high-dose intravenous methylprednisolone. For training and testing, the 100 or so patients in the discovery cohort were randomly divided in a 7:3 ratio. The paper describes TCR Vbeta CDR3 sequencing of more than 120 peripheral blood samples, made up of 40 to 45 ophthalmopathy patients, approximately 73 hyperthyroidism patients and 17 progressor patients. Whether ophthalmopathy could be predicted prospectively was tested in an independent validation cohort made up of 18 to 20 hyperthyroidism patients plus 17 patients who later progressed to ophthalmopathy. Thyroid tissue and blood T-cell repertoires from about six Graves' hyperthyroidism patients were also compared in the study.

The TCR beta CDR3 regions were amplified from the RNA transcripts. The TCR CDR3 was subjected to a first round of RT-PCR using the HTBI primer set and the Qiagen OneStep RT-PCR kit. The libraries were constructed in a second round of multiplex PCR and then size-selected and purified. Sequencing of the libraries was done on an Illumina HiSeq2000 using paired-end 100 bp reads. The study's own analysis went as follows. SOAPnuke was used to process the raw data, throwing out any read that contained adapters or uncalled bases, had a mean Phred below 15, or lacked an exact constant-primer or identifier match. High-quality paired reads were merged with COPE v1.2.5, and unique nucleotide sequences were defined as clonotypes. MiTCR v1.1 was used to align clonotypes to the IMGT TRBV, TRBD and TRBJ reference segments. Analysis was restricted to V-J combinations with a frequency above 0.0001, which covered over 98% of repertoires. A TCS score was defined as the ratio of F50 (clonal expansion) to E x V (chaos), with BLOSUM62-based TCRdist applied between CDR3 peptides within each V-J. Welch's t-statistics and random forest reduced several hundred V-J features to 10 to 15, which were used in a naive Bayes classifier (R e1071). The Morisita-Horn index was used to measure how similar the thyroid and blood repertoires were. The public reads were reanalyzed by TCRdb: fastp trimming at Q25, MiXCR alignment, in-frame beta chains only. All rows with the same CDR3 protein become a single entry with the most common DNA and genes. It is TCRdb's table, rather than the study itself, that gives the V and J calls and clone size. The sample yields 610,000 or so distinct CDR3 sequences; 40% to 55% were counted once. More than 7% of the sample rests with the top ten.

Results the study describes overall, beyond this receptor: Blood samples also contained most of the expanded thyroid clonotypes (frequency above 0.001), which suggests that blood repertoires may reflect thyroid immune responses. A model built on a 13 V-J signature distinguished ophthalmopathy from stable hyperthyroidism, reaching about 88% sensitivity and about 81% specificity in cross-validation and 80%/75% in testing. No statistical method was used to fix the sample size in advance, and group allocation was not hidden from the investigators. In validation, the model predicted progression to ophthalmopathy with 55% to 71% sensitivity and 72% to 75% specificity, a median of around 6.6 months before onset.

As regards this clonotype: This receptor's antigen is unknown. No much larger clonotype is one base removed from it; base qualities were not supplied.

V is reduced by 0 bases and J by 8 bases, leaving a spacing of 11 bases between them. The CDR3, cysteine through phenylalanine, is 14 amino acids long. Left in the record is the CDR3 DNA by itself, 42 bases read in frame from the first base. The germline V gene encodes CDR1 GTSNPN and CDR2 SVGIG (reference sequence). Stable Graves' hyperthyroidism was defined as no progression to ophthalmopathy during 18 months of follow-up. Hyperthyroidism patients were aged 18 to 65 years and newly diagnosed, with disease duration of less than 2 months. Exclusion was applied to patients with uncontrolled infections, other autoimmune diseases, pregnancy or lactation. Diagnoses were established on the basis of clinical symptoms, serum thyroxine and TRAb, thyroid ultrasound, and orbital computed tomography. Trizol reagent was used to extract total RNA, and RNA quality was then checked on an Agilent 2100 Bioanalyzer.

The sequenced sample consisted of peripheral blood or thyroid tissue (not recorded which). Recombination joined TRBV30 with TRBJ2-6, with an unclear D gene assignment. This sequence was found in a woman aged 18-35 years with Graves' hyperthyroidism. The CDR3 protein sequence reads: CAWSVPSGSNVLTF. The DNA is TGTGCCTGGAGTGTACCTTCCGGGTCCAACGTCCTGACTTTC.